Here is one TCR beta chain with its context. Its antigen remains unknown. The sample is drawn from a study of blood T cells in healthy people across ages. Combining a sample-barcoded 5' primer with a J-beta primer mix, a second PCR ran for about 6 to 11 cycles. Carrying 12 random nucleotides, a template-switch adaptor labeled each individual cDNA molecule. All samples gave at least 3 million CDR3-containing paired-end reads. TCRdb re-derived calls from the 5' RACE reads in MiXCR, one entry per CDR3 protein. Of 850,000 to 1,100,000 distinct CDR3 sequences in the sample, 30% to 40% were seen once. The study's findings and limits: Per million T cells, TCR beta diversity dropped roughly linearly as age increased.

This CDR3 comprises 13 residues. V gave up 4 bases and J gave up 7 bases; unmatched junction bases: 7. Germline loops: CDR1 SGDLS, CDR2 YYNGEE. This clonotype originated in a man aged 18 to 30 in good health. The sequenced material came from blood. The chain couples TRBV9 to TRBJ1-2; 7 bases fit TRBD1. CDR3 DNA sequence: TGTGCCAGCAGCCCAGGGGGTTCTCTTGGCTACACCTTC. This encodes CASSPGGSLGYTF.